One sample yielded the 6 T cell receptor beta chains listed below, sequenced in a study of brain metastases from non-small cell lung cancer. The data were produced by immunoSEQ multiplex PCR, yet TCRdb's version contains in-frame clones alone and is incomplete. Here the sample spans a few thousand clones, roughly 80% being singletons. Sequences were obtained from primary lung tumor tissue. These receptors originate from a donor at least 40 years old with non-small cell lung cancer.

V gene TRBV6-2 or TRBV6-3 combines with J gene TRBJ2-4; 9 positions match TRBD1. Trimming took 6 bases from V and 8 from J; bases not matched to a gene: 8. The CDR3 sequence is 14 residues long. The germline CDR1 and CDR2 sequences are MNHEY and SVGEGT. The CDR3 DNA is TGTGCCAGCAGCTGGGGACAGGGAAGGGACATTCAGTACTTC. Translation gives CASSWGQGRDIQYF.

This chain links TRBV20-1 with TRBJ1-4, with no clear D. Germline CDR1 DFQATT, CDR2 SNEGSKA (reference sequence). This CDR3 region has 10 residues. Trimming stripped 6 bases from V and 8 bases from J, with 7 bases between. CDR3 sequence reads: CSAGKEKLFF. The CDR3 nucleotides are TGCAGTGCCGGGAAGGAAAAACTGTTTTTT.

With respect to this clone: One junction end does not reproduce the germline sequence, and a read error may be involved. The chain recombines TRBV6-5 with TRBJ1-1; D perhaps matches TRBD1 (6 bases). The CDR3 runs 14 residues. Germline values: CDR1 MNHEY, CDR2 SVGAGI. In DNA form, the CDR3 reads TGTGCTAGCAGTTACACAGGGAGGGACACTGAAGCTTTCTTT. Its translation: CASSYTGRDTEAFF.

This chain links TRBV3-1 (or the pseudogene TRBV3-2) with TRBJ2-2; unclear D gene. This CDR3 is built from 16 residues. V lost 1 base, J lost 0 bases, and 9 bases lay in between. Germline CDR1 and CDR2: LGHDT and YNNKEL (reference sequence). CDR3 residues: CASSQVGRANTGELFF. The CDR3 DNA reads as TGTGCCAGCAGCCAAGTCGGAAGGGCGAACACCGGGGAGCTGTTTTTT.

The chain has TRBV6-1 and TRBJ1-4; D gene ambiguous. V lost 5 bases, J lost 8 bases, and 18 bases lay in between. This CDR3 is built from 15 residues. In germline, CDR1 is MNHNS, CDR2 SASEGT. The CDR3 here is CASSSQLTRLEKLFF. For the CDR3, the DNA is TGTGCCAGCAGTTCGCAATTAACAAGACTAGAAAAACTGTTTTTT.

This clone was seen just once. CDR3 nucleotide sequence: TGTGCCAGCAGCCAAGGGGTAGCGGGGGCCAATGAGCAGTTCTTC. Translation: CASSQGVAGANEQFF. J is TRBJ2-1 and V is TRBV3-1 (or the pseudogene TRBV3-2), with 9 bases fitting TRBD2. The CDR3 is 15 residues long. In germline, CDR1 is LGHDT, CDR2 YNNKEL (reference sequence). V was pared by 1 base and J by 6 bases, with 4 bases of the junction left unmatched.